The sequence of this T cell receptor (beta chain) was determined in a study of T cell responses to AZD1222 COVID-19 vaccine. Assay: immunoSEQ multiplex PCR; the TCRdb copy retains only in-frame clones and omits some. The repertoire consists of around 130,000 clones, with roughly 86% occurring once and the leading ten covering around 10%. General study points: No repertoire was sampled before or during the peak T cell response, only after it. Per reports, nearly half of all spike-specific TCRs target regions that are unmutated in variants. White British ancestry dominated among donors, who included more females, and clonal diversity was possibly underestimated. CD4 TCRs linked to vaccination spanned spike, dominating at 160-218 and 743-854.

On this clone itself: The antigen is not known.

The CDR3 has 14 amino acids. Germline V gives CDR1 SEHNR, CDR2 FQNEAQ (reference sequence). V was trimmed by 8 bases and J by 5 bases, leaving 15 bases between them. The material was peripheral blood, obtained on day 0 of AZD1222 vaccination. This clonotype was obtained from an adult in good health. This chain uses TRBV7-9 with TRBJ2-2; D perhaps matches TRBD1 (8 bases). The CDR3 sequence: CASGSQGGTGELFF. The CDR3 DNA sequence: TGTGCCAGCGGCTCACAGGGGGGGACCGGGGAGCTGTTTTTT.